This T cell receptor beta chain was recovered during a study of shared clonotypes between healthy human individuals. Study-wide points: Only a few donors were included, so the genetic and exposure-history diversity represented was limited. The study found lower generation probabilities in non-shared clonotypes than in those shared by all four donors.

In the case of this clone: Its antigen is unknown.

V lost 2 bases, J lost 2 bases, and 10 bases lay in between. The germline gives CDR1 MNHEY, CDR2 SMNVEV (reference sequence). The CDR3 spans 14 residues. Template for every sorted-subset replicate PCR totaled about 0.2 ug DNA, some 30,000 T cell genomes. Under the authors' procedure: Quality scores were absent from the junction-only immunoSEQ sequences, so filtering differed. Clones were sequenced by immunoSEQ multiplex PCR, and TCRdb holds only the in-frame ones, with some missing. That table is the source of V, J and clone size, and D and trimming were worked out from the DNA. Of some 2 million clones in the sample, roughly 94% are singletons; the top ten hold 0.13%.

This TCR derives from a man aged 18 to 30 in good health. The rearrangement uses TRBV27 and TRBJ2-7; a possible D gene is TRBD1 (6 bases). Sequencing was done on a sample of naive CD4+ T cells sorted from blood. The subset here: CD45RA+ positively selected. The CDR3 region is CASSLVAGAYEQYF. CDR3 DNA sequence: TGTGCCAGCAGTTTAGTGGCAGGGGCCTACGAGCAGTACTTC.